This entry describes one TCR beta chain. As yet, its antigen is unknown. This sample is part of a study of identical twins. Study results and caveats: Analyses of zero insertions could be partly confounded by invariant MAIT and iNKT cells. Memory repertoires showed no such pattern, whereas abundant cord blood beta clonotypes carried fewer insertions. The study found weaker excess twin sharing in beta out-of-frame sequences.

Addition of a universal primer site occurred through template switching, and cDNA carried unique molecular identifiers. Each CDR3 protein is one row after TCRdb ran MiXCR on the 5' RACE reads. In the table there are 540,000 or so distinct CDR3 sequences, approximately 20% of which are singletons. The ends lost 2 bases at V and 1 base at J; junction bases unmatched: 4. The CDR3 length is 17 residues. These records were also assigned to another study, of yellow fever vaccine responses in identical twins.

The chain carries TRBV12-3 or TRBV12-4 and TRBJ2-2; TRBD2 agrees at 10 bases. Sequencing used CD4+ T cells sorted from blood. The receptor's source is a woman younger than 35 in good health. The DNA for the CDR3 is TGTGCCAGCAGTTTAATTAGCGGGGGGCTGAACACCGGGGAGCTGTTTTTT. This sequence encodes CASSLISGGLNTGELFF.